Each of the 19 T cell receptor beta chains below was sequenced from the same sample in a study of CD8 T cells in ankylosing spondylitis. TCRdb redid the calling of the 5' RACE reads with MiXCR, one entry per CDR3 protein. The table includes 50,000 to 75,000 distinct CDR3 sequences, more than 5.5% detected once. Material for sequencing was synovial fluid, either unsorted or a sorted T cell fraction (not recorded which). The receptors here all came from a male donor with ankylosing spondylitis.

The CDR3 nucleotides are TGTGCCAGCAGAAGGGGACCGGACCCGGTCTATGGCTACACCTTC. Translating gives CASRRGPDPVYGYTF. The chain has TRBV6-2 or TRBV6-3 and TRBJ1-2; a possible D gene is TRBD1 (5 bases). CDR1 is MNHEY, CDR2 SVGEGT, per germline. The length of the CDR3 is 15 residues. With 6 bases removed from V and 4 bases from J, the gap between germline ends came to 18 bases.

The V call is TRBV5-1, the J call TRBJ2-5; a possible D gene is TRBD2 (6 bases). Between the trimmed V and J ends, which lost 4 bases and 5 bases, there was a span of 18 bases. Per germline, CDR1 SGHRS and CDR2 YFSETQ. There are 15 residues in the CDR3. CDR3 in amino acids: CASSIAAAGGETQYF. The CDR3 nucleotides read TGCGCCAGCAGCATTGCGGCGGCCGGAGGGGAGACCCAGTACTTC.

This clonotype was counted between two and nine times. The rearrangement uses TRBV7-9 and TRBJ2-4, with D maybe TRBD2 (7 bases). The CDR3 runs to 15 residues. Germline CDR1 SEHNR, CDR2 FQNEAQ (reference sequence). Trimming took off 1 base at V and 8 bases at J, with 15 bases between the two ends. CDR3 sequence reads: CASSLVGGAWHIQYF. The DNA for the CDR3 is TGTGCCAGCAGCTTAGTGGGGGGGGCCTGGCACATTCAGTACTTC.

This clonotype occurred many times. This chain joins TRBV11-2 and TRBJ2-5; D gene unclear. The CDR3 totals 12 residues. Germline V gene data show CDR1 as SGHAT and CDR2 as FQNNGV. V lost 8 bases and J lost 1, with 8 bases in between. The CDR3 region is CASSRAQETQYF. Here the CDR3 DNA reads TGTGCCAGCTCTCGGGCCCAAGAGACCCAGTACTTC.

This clonotype has only one observation. The chain employs TRBV6-2 or TRBV6-3 and TRBJ2-1, with D perhaps matching TRBD2 (5 bases). Trimming shortened V by 7 bases and J by 0 bases, and 10 bases separated the two germline ends. The CDR3 is 14 amino acids. Per germline, CDR1 MNHEY and CDR2 SVGEGT. DNA for the CDR3: TGTGCCAGCAAGGAGGCGCTCTCCTACAATGAGCAGTTCTTC. This codes for CASKEALSYNEQFF.

This clonotype was detected only a few times. This chain links TRBV2 with TRBJ2-4; 10 bases map to TRBD2. The CDR3 extends over 18 amino acids. Germline assignment: CDR1 SNHLY and CDR2 FYNNEI. The ends lost 2 bases at V and 1 base at J; junction bases unmatched: 8. CDR3 bases: TGTGCCAGCAGTGAAAGAAAGCGGGAGGGCCTGGCCAAAAACATTCAGTACTTC. Protein product: CASSERKREGLAKNIQYF.

J is TRBJ2-7 and V is TRBV5-5; TRBD1 matches at 7 bases. With V trimmed by 0 bases and J by 6 bases, 3 bases remained unmatched. The CDR3 totals 13 residues. Germline CDR1 reads SGHKS; CDR2 reads YYEKEE (reference sequence). The CDR3 sequence: CASSLATGSEQYF. The CDR3 region has the DNA TGTGCCAGCAGCTTGGCGACAGGGAGCGAGCAGTACTTC.

There are a few counts of this clonotype. The J gene is TRBJ1-5, the V gene TRBV28; D remains unclear. Per germline, CDR1 MDHEN and CDR2 SYDVKM. The length of the CDR3 is 11 residues. V dropped 9 bases and J dropped 6 bases, with 9 bases sitting between them. CDR3 in amino acids: CASQEGQPQHF. Written as DNA, the CDR3 is TGTGCCAGTCAGGAGGGTCAGCCCCAGCATTTT.

This clonotype has a count of ten or more. J is TRBJ2-1 and V is TRBV25-1; TRBD1 aligns across 8 bases. The CDR3 is 13 amino acids. Germline V CDR1 and CDR2: MGHDK, SYGVNS. V lost 6 bases to trimming and J lost 7 bases; unmatched junction nucleotides: 5. The CDR3, as DNA: TGTGCCAGCAGCCCCAGGGGGCTGAATGAGCAGTTCTTC. Protein product: CASSPRGLNEQFF.

This clonotype was observed at least ten times. The J gene is TRBJ2-6, the V gene TRBV13; D is uncertain. With 0 bases removed from V and 2 bases from J, the gap between germline ends came to 8 bases. The V gene's germline CDR1 is PRHDT and CDR2 FYEKMQ (reference sequence). The CDR3 consists of 16 residues. CDR3 in amino acids: CASSLGRQAGANVLTF. CDR3 coding DNA: TGTGCCAGCAGCTTAGGCCGCCAGGCTGGGGCCAACGTCCTGACTTTC.

The rearrangement joins TRBV6-5 to TRBJ2-3, with 9 nucleotides matching TRBD2. CDR3 length: 18 residues. Germline CDR1 is MNHEY and CDR2 is SVGAGI. Unmatched junction bases numbered 13, after V lost 0 bases and J lost 6 bases. In nucleotides, the CDR3 is TGTGCCAGCAGTTACTCGACCTCTTTAGCGGGAGTTTTTGATACGCAGTATTTT. Its protein product is CASSYSTSLAGVFDTQYF.

This clonotype was picked up a small number of times. CDR3 nucleotide sequence: TGTGCCAGCAGCTTATTGCCCCCGACTAGCGGGAGCCGCCACGAGCAGTACTTC. Amino acid sequence: CASSLLPPTSGSRHEQYF. The chain is built from TRBV11-2 and TRBJ2-7; the match to TRBD2 covers 12 bases. Germline loops: CDR1 SGHAT, CDR2 FQNNGV. The V segment lost 2 bases and the J segment 5 bases; nucleotides outside the gene matches: 13. The CDR3 extends over 18 amino acids.

The sample holds many counts of this clonotype. The chain joins TRBV20-1 to TRBJ2-4; D is possibly TRBD1 (5 bases). The V end was cut by 2 bases, the J end by 0 bases, with 14 bases between. CDR1 DFQATT and CDR2 SNEGSKA come from the germline V gene (reference sequence). This CDR3 has 16 amino acids. CDR3 protein: CSARPPTDLAKNIQYF. The CDR3 bases are TGCAGTGCTAGACCGCCGACAGACCTAGCCAAAAACATTCAGTACTTC.

This clonotype was observed at least ten times. V and J are TRBV5-1 and TRBJ2-1; 11 bases align to TRBD2. CDR1 is SGHRS, CDR2 YFSETQ, per germline. V lost 4 bases to trimming and J lost 7 bases; unmatched junction nucleotides: 19. The CDR3 runs 19 residues. The CDR3 loop reads CASSPETSGNRRVRNEQFF. The CDR3 bases are TGCGCCAGCAGCCCGGAGACTAGCGGGAATCGAAGGGTAAGGAATGAGCAGTTCTTC.

The table lists this clonotype with many counts. This sequence joins TRBV7-8 and TRBJ2-2, with TRBD2 identical over 7 bases. The CDR3 is made up of 15 amino acids. Per the germline V gene, CDR1 is SGHVS and CDR2 is FQNEAQ. V lost 3 bases, J lost 5 bases, and 6 bases stayed unmatched. CDR3 residues: CASSFETSQTGELFF. The CDR3 nucleotides read TGTGCCAGCAGCTTCGAGACTAGCCAGACCGGGGAGCTGTTTTTT. Supplemented by reference TRBV7-8 and TRBJ2-2, the full variable domain reads GAGVSQSPRYKVAKRGQDVALRCDPISGHVSLFWYQQALGQGPEFLTYFQNEAQLDKSGLPSDRFFAERPEGSVSTLKIQRTQQEDSAVYLCASSFETSQTGELFFGEGSRLTVL.

The CDR3 sequence: CASSFLGTGNQPQHF. CDR3 DNA: TGTGCCAGCAGTTTCTTGGGGACAGGGAATCAGCCCCAGCATTTT. The chain carries TRBV28 and TRBJ1-5; 9 nucleotides align to TRBD1. The germline V gene has CDR1 MDHEN and CDR2 SYDVKM. V shed 3 bases and J 4 bases; nucleotides not matched to a gene: 4. The CDR3 consists of 15 residues.

This clonotype was seen many times. The chain has TRBV28 and TRBJ1-3, with D tentatively TRBD1 (5 bases). Trimming pared 3 bases from V and 2 bases from J, leaving 5 bases between. This CDR3 region has 13 residues. CDR1 MDHEN and CDR2 SYDVKM come from the germline V gene. The CDR3 DNA reads as TGTGCCAGCAGTTTGACAGCTGGAAACACCATATATTTT. Translated: CASSLTAGNTIYF.

There are a few counts of this clonotype. J is TRBJ2-1 and V is TRBV2; 11 positions match TRBD2. The CDR3 extends over 15 amino acids. Germline V gene data show CDR1 as SNHLY and CDR2 as FYNNEI. Trimming took 7 bases from V and 4 from J; bases not matched to a gene: 6. The CDR3 protein is CASNFRTSGYNEQFF. CDR3 nucleotides: TGTGCCAGCAATTTTCGGACTAGCGGGTACAATGAGCAGTTCTTC.

This clonotype was observed a few times. The chain has TRBV4-1 and TRBJ2-3; 8 bases fit TRBD2. Trimming cost V 1 base and J 6 bases; bases outside gene matches: 6. The length of the CDR3 is 15 residues. Germline loops: CDR1 MGHRA, CDR2 YSYEKL. Here the CDR3 reads CASSQGAGGRDTQYF. The DNA for the CDR3 is TGCGCCAGCAGCCAAGGGGCGGGGGGCCGGGATACGCAGTATTTT.